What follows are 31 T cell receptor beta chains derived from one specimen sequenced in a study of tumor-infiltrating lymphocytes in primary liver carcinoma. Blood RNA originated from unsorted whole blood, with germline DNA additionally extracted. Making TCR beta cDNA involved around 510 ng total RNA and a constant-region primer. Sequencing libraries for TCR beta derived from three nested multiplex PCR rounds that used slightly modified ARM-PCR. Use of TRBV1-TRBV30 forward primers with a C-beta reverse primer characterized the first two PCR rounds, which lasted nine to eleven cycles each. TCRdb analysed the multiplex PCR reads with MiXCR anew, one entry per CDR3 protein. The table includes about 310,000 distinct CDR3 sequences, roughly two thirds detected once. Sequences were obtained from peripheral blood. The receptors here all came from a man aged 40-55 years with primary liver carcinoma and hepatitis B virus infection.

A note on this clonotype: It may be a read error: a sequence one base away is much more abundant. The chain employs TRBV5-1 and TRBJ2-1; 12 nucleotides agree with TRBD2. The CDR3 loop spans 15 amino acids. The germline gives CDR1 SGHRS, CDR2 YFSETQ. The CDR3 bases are TGCGCCAGCAGCGCGACTAGCGGGAGCCACAATGAGCACTTCTTC. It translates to CASSATSGSHNEHFF. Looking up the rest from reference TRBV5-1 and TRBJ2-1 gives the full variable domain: KAGVTQTPRYLIKTRGQQVTLSCSPISGHRSVSWYQQTPGQGLQFLFEYFSETQRNKGNFPGRFSGRQFSNSRSEMNVSTLELGDSALYLCASSATSGSHNEHFFGPGTRLTVL.

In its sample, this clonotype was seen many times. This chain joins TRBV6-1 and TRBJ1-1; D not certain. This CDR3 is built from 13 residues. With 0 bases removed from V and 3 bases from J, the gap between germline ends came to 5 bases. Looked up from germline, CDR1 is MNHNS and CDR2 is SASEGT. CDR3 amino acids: CASSEARDTEAFF. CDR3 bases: TGTGCCAGCAGTGAAGCGCGAGACACTGAAGCTTTCTTT.

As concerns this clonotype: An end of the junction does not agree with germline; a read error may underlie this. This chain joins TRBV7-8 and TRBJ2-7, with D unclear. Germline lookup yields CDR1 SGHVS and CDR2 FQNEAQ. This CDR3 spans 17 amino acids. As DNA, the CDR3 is TGTGCCACCAGCTTAACTCTCTCAGGTCCAGCCCCTTTCGAGCAGTACTTC. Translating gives CATSLTLSGPAPFEQYF.

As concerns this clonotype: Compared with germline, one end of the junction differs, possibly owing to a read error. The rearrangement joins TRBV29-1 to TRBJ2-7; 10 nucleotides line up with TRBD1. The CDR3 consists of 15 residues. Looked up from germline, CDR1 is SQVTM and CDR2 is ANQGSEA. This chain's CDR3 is CSVEERDRGVDEQYF. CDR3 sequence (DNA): TGCAGCGTTGAGGAACGGGACAGGGGAGTAGACGAGCAATACTTC.

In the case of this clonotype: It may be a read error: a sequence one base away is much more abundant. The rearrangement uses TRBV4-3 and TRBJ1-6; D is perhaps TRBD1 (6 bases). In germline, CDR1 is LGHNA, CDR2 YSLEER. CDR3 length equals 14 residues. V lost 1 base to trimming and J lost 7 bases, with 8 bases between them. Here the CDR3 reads CASSQGQGNSPLHF. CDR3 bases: TGCGCCAGCAGCCAAGGTCAGGGGAATTCACCCCTCCACTTT.

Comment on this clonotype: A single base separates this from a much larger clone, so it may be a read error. CDR3 sequence (DNA): TGTGCCAGCAGTCTTTTCCTGACAGTATCGAACACTGAAGCTTTCTTT. Its translation: CASSLFLTVSNTEAFF. The V and J genes are TRBV6-5 and TRBJ1-1; TRBD1 is a possible D gene (5 bases). V shed 5 bases and J shed 1 base, with 17 bases lying between them. From germline, CDR1 is MNHEY and CDR2 SVGAGI. The CDR3 contains 16 residues.

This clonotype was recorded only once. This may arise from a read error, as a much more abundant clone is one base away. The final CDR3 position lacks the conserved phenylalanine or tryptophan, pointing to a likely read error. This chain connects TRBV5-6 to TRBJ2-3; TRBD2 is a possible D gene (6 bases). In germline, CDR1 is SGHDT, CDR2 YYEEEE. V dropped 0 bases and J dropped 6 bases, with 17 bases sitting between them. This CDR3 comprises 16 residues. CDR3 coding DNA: TGTGCCAGCAGCTTGGAGGAGGGCAGAACGTGGGATACGCAGTATTTA. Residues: CASSLEEGRTWDTQYL.

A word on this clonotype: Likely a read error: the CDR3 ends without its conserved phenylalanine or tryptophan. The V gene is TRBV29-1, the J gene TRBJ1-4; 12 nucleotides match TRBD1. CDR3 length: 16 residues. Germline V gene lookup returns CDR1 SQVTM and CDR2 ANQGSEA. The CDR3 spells CSVGDRGPGYNEKLFS. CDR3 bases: TGCAGTGTTGGGGACAGGGGGCCCGGCTATAATGAAAAACTGTTTTCT.

CDR3 loop: CASSLRETETQYF. For the CDR3, the DNA is TGCGCCAGCAGCTTGAGGGAAACAGAGACCCAGTACTTC. V gene TRBV5-1 combines with J gene TRBJ2-5; D call uncertain. Germline V gives CDR1 SGHRS, CDR2 YFSETQ. The germline V and J ends were trimmed by 1 base and 4 bases, with 8 bases remaining between them. The CDR3 contains 13 residues.

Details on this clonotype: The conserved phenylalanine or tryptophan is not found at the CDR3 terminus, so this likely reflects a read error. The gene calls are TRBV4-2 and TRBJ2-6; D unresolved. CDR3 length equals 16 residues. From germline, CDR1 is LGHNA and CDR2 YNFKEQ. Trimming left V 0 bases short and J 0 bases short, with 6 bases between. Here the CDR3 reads CASSQEANSGANVLTL. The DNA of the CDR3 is TGTGCCAGCAGCCAAGAAGCAAACTCTGGGGCCAACGTCCTGACTCTC.

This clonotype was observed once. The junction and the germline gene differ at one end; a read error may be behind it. Here the CDR3 reads CAISLRETNTGELFF. The CDR3 region has the DNA TGCGCCATCAGCTTGAGGGAAACGAACACCGGGGAGCTGTTTTTT. This sequence joins TRBV5-1 and TRBJ2-2; the D gene is possibly TRBD2 (5 bases). Germline V CDR1 and CDR2: SGHRS, YFSETQ. The CDR3 length is 15 residues.

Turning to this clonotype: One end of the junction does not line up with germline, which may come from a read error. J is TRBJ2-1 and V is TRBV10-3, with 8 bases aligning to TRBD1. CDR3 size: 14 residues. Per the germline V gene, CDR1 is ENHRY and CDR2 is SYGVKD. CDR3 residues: CGIRGQEMFNEQFF. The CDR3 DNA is TGTGGCATCAGGGGACAGGAGATGTTCAATGAGCAGTTCTTC.

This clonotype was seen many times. The chain's CDR3 is CASSLRTGSTGELFF. CDR3 nucleotides: TGTGCCAGCAGTTTAAGGACAGGGAGCACCGGGGAGCTGTTTTTT. This chain links TRBV12-3 or TRBV12-4 with TRBJ2-2, with 8 bases fitting TRBD1. The CDR3 is 15 amino acids. The ends lost 2 bases at V and 4 bases at J; junction bases unmatched: 3.

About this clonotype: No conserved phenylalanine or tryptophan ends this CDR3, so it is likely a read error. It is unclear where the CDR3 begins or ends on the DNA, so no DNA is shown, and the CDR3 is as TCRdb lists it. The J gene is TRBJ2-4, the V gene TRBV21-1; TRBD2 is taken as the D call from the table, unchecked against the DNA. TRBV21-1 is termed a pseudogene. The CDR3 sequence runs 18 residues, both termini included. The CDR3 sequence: CASSNIAVRAVAKNIQYL.

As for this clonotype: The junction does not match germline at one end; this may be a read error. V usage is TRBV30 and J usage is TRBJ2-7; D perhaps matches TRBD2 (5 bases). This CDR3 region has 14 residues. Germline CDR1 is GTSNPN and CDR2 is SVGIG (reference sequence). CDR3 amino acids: CAWSVGSSGYEQYF. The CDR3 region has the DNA TGTGCCTGGAGTGTAGGGAGTTCTGGCTACGAGCAATACTTC.

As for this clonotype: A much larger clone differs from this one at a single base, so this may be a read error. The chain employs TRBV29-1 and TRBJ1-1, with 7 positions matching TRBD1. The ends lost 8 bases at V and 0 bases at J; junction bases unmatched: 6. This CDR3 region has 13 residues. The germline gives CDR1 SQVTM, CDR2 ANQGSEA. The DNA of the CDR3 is TGCAGCATGGCGGGACAGATGAACACTGAAGCTTTCTTT. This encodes CSMAGQMNTEAFF.

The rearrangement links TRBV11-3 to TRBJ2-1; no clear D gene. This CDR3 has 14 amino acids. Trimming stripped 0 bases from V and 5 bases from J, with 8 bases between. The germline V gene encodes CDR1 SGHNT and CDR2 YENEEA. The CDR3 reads CASSLDLSNNEQFF. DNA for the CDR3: TGTGCCAGCAGCTTAGACCTCTCGAACAATGAGCAGTTCTTC.

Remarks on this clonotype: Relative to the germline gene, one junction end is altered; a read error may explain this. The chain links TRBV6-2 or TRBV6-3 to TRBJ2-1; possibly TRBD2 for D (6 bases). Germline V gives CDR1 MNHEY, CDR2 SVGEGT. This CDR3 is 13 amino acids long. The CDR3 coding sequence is TGTGCCGGCAGGAAAGGAGGGTACAATGAGCAGTTCTTC. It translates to CAGRKGGYNEQFF.

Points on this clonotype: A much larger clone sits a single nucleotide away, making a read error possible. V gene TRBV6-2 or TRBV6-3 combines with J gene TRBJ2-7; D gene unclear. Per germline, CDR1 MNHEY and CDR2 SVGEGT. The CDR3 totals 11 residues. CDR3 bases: TGTGCCAGCAGTACCGCCTACGAGCTGTACTTC. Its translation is CASSTAYELYF.

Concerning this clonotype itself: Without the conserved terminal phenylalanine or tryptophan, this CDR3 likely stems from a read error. Here the CDR3 DNA reads TGCGCCAGCAGCCAAGATCGAGCAGGGGTCTGCGAGCAGTACTCC. It encodes CASSQDRAGVCEQYS. This chain joins TRBV4-3 and TRBJ2-7; tentatively, D is TRBD1 (6 bases). Trimming removed 0 bases from V and 6 bases from J, with 15 bases in between. Germline lookup yields CDR1 LGHNA and CDR2 YSLEER. CDR3 length: 15 residues.

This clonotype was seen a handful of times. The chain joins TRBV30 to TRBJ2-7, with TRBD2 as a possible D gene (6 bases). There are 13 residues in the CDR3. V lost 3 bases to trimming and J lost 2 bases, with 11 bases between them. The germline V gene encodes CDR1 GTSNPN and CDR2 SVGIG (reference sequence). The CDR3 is CAWRPGAAYEQYF. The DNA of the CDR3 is TGTGCCTGGAGACCGGGAGCCGCCTACGAGCAGTACTTC.

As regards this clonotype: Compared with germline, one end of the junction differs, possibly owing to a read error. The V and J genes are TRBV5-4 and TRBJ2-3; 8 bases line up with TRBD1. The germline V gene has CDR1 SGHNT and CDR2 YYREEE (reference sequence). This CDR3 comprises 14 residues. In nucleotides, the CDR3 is TGTGCCAACAGCTTAACAGGGGGATTACATACGCAGTATTTT. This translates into CANSLTGGLHTQYF.

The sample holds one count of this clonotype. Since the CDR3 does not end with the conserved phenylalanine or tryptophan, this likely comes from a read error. CDR3 amino acids: CATRDSQAYEQYY. The CDR3 nucleotides read TGTGCCACCCGGGACAGCCAAGCCTATGAGCAGTACTAC. V usage is TRBV10-3 and J usage is TRBJ2-7; 7 positions agree with TRBD1. Germline CDR1 ENHRY, CDR2 SYGVKD. The CDR3 contains 13 residues.

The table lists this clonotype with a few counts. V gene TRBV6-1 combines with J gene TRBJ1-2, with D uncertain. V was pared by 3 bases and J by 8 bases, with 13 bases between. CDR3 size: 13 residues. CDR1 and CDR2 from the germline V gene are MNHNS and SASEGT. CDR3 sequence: CASSDISYGGYTF. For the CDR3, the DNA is TGTGCCAGCAGTGATATCAGCTATGGCGGCTACACCTTC.

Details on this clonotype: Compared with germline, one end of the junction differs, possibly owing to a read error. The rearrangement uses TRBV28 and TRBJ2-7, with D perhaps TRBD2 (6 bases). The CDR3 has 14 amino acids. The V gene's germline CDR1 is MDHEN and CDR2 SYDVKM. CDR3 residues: CASSSAGREYEQHF. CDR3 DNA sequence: TGTGCCAGTTCTAGCGCCGGTCGGGAGTACGAGCAGCACTTC. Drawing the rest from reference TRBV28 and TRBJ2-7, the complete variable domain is DVKVTQSSRYLVKRTGEKVFLECVQDMDHENMFWYRQDPGLGLRLIYFSYDVKMKEKGDIPEGYSVSREKKERFSLILESASTNQTSMYLCASSSAGREYEQHFGPGTRLTVT.

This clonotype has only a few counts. Here the CDR3 DNA reads TGCGCCAGCAGCTTACAGGGTCCGAACACTGAAGCTTTCTTT. Its protein product is CASSLQGPNTEAFF. J is TRBJ1-1 and V is TRBV5-1, with a tentative D call TRBD1 (6 bases). Deletions cut 2 bases from V and 1 base from J, with 9 bases between. CDR3 length: 14 residues. CDR1 SGHRS and CDR2 YFSETQ come from the germline V gene.

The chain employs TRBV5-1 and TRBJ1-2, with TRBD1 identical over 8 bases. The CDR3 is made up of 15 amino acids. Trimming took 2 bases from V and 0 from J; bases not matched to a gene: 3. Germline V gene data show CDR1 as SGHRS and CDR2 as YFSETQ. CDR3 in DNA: TGCGCCAGCAGCTTACAGGGGGGTGCTAACTATGGCTACACCTTC. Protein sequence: CASSLQGGANYGYTF.

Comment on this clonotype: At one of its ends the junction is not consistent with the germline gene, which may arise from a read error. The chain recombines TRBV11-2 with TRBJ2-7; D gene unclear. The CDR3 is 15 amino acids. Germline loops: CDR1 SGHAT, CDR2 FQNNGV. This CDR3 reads CAISRVGTLEYEQYF. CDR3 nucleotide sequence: TGTGCCATCAGCCGGGTCGGAACGCTAGAGTACGAGCAGTACTTC.

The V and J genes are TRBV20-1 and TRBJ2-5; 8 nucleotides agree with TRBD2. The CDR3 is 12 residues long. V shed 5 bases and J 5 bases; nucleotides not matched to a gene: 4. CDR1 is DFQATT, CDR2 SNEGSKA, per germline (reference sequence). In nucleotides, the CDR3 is TGCAGTGCTGGCGGGGGGTCGGAGACCCAGTACTTC. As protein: CSAGGGSETQYF.

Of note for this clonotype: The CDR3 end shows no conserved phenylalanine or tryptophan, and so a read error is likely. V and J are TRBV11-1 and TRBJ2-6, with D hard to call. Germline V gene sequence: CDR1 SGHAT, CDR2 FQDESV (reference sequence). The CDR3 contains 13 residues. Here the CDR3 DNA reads TGTGCCAGCAGGTGGGCTGGGACCAACGTCCTGACTCTC. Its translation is CASRWAGTNVLTL.

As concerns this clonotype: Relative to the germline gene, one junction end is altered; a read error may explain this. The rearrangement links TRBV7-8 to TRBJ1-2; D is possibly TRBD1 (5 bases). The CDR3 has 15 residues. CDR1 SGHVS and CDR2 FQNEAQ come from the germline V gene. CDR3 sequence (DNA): TGTGCCATCAGCACCGGACTGGGGGCTAACTATGGCTACACCTTC. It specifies CAISTGLGANYGYTF.